Included here is one T cell receptor beta chain sequence, with context. Its antigen is still unknown. The protocol was immunoSEQ multiplex PCR, while the TCRdb copy is restricted to in-frame clones and leaves out a portion. In the table there are around 150,000 clones, about four fifths of which are singletons. Relapse was seen in all patients after autologous stem cell transplantation, and brentuximab vedotin exposure was variable. Trimming removed 0 bases at V and 10 bases at J, with 18 bases between. The CDR3 contains 15 residues. Germline assignment: CDR1 MGHRA and CDR2 YSYEKL. These data are taken from a study of PD-1 blockade in classical Hodgkin lymphoma. Findings and limits, study-wide: Baseline TCR diversity was reportedly lower in newly diagnosed patients than healthy donors. Complete responders' diversity at baseline resembled that of newly diagnosed patients.

V and J are TRBV4-1 and TRBJ1-1, with D perhaps TRBD1 (6 bases). Sequencing was performed on peripheral blood mononuclear cells (PBMCs), taken before the second cycle of nivolumab. The receptor was derived from a human donor with classical Hodgkin lymphoma. Here the CDR3 reads CASSQDRPGGRGAFF. The CDR3 nucleotides read TGCGCCAGCAGCCAAGATCGACCTGGGGGGCGCGGAGCTTTCTTT.